This record covers a single T cell receptor (beta chain). The specificity of this receptor is unknown. The input lacks base qualities; no much larger clone sits a single base away. At diagnosis, tumor, uninvolved tumor-adjacent lung and peripheral blood were collected and then preserved as a mix of FFPE and fresh-frozen material. For TCR repertoire profiling, the blood samples were analyzed as peripheral blood mononuclear cells. CDR1 and CDR2 (SGHRS, YFSETQ) derive from the germline V gene. Counted from cysteine to phenylalanine, this CDR3 has 15 amino acids. Just the 45-base CDR3 DNA is kept, in frame starting at base 1. Trimming removed 6 bases from V and 0 bases from J; the gene matches leave 5 bases unexplained. The record originates from a study of T cells in localized non-small cell lung cancer (TCRdb year 2020). Notes on the research overall: The study examined T cell repertoires in roughly 240 patients with early-stage NSCLC and compared tumors with uninvolved tumor-adjacent lungs. A mean age of around 66 years was recorded for the NSCLC patients, of whom 120 to 150 were male and around 100 were female. All 240 or so NSCLC patients in the cohort were treatment-naive and had localized lung tumors that were resected.

TCR beta CDR3 regions were sequenced from DNA using the immunoSEQ Assay. From the authors' description of their analysis: To compute T cell density, TCR beta template counts were normalized to usable DNA, which was estimated by amplifying housekeeping genes. Using the preseqR package, richness was estimated by extrapolating to 120,000 templates for tissue samples and 400,000 templates for PBMC samples. Clonality was calculated as one minus Pielou's evenness. Tissue-enriched TCRs were identified by differential abundance testing using productive amino-acid clonotypes, minimum total count 5 and alpha 0.1. Repertoire overlap between compartments was quantified with the Jaccard Index and Morisita Overlap Index. TCR beta CDR3s were clustered by GLIPH together with public tetramer-defined viral CDR3s, and at least three viral sequences plus V-gene enrichment were required for viral motifs. TCRdb re-hosts the immuneACCESS table, in-frame sequences only. Its copies lack some clones; in the studies checked, an unresolved V gene accounts for under half of them, and the cause for the rest is not known. Clone size and the V and J calls come from that table; the DNA yielded D and trimming. The sample table shows roughly 58,000 clones, and 81% are seen once. The ten largest clones capture less than 5.5% of the sample.

Beyond this particular receptor, the publication reports: Uninvolved tumor-adjacent lung showed the highest T cell clonality, higher than tumor, which suggests more focused antigenic responses in the uninvolved tumor-adjacent lung. Because the study design was exploratory, TCR variables were selected using unadjusted p-values without false-discovery rate correction. Because multi-region tumor sequencing was not performed, intratumor heterogeneity could not be ruled out. A median of 57 of the top 100 tumor clones were detected in paired uninvolved adjacent lung, and 28 of these tumor clones were also found among the top 100 clones of the paired uninvolved adjacent lung. Longer overall survival was associated with higher blood T cell density, whereas shorter survival was associated with higher adjacent-lung clonality.

The V gene is TRBV5-1 and the J gene is TRBJ2-2; 7 bases in the junction line up with TRBD1. This TCR derives from a man aged 40-75 years with stage II lung adenocarcinoma. The material sequenced was PBMCs, taken before any cancer treatment. The DNA sequence reads TGCGCCAGCAATATTGGGACAGCGAACACCGGGGAGCTGTTTTTT. This codes for CASNIGTANTGELFF. With the portions outside the CDR3 filled from the reference TRBV5-1 and TRBJ2-2 genes, the complete variable region becomes KAGVTQTPRYLIKTRGQQVTLSCSPISGHRSVSWYQQTPGQGLQFLFEYFSETQRNKGNFPGRFSGRQFSNSRSEMNVSTLELGDSALYLCASNIGTANTGELFFGEGSRLTVL.